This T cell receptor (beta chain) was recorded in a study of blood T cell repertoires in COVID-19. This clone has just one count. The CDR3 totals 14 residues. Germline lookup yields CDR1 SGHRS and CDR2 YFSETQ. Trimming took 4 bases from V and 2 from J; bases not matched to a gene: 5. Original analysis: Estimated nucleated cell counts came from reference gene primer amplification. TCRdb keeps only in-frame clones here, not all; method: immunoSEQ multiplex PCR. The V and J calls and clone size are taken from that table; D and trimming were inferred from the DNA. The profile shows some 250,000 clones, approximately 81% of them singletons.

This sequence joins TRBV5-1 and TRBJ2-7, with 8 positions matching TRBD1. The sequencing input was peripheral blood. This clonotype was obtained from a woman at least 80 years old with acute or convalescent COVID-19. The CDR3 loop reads CASSPQQGAYEQYF. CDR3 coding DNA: TGCGCCAGCAGCCCTCAACAGGGGGCCTACGAGCAGTACTTC.